This T cell receptor beta chain was identified in a study of blood T cell repertoires in COVID-19. The CDR3 runs to 13 residues. Germline V lookup: CDR1 SQVTM, CDR2 ANQGSEA. V lost 7 bases, J lost 3 bases, and 15 bases lay in between. Profiling relied on immunoSEQ multiplex PCR, and the TCRdb table lists in-frame clones only, not all of them. This sample carries 300,000 to 400,000 clones, 89% of them seen once, and the ten largest clones take about 2.9%. The chain has TRBV29-1 and TRBJ1-1, with D hard to call. The sequence was obtained from a woman aged 25 to 39 with COVID-19, enrolled during active disease. Sequenced: peripheral blood. CDR3 nucleotides: TGCAGCGCTAATCCTTTCGGGGACACTGAAGCTTTCTTT. Protein: CSANPFGDTEAFF.